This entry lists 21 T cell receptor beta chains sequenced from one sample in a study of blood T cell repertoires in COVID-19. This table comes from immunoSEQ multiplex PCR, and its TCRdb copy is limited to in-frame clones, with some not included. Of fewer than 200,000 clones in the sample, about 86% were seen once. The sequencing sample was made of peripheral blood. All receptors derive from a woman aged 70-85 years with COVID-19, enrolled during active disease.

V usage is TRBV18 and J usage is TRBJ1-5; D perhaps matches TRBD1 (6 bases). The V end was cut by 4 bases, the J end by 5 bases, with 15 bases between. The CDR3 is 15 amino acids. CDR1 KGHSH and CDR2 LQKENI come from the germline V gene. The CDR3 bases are TGTGCCAGCTCACTACAGGGATTCTCGGATCAGCCCCAGCATTTT. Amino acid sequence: CASSLQGFSDQPQHF.

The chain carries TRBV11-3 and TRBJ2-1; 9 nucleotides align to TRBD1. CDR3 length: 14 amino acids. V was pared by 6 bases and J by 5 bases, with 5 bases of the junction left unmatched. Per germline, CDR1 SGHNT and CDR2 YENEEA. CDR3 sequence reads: CASSPRDRDNEQFF. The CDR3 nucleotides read TGTGCCAGCAGTCCCCGGGACAGGGACAATGAGCAGTTCTTC. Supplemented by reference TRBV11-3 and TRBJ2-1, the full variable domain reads EAGVVQSPRYKIIEKKQPVAFWCNPISGHNTLYWYLQNLGQGPELLIRYENEEAVDDSQLPKDRFSAERLKGVDSTLKIQPAELGDSAVYLCASSPRDRDNEQFFGPGTRLTVL.

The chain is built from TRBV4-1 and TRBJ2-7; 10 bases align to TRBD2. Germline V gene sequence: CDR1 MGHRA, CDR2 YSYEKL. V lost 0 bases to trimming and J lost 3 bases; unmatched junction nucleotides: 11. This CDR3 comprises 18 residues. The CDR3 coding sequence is TGCGCCAGCAGCCAAGATCTTTTGGCTAGCGGGAGAGGCTACGAGCAGTACTTC. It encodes CASSQDLLASGRGYEQYF.

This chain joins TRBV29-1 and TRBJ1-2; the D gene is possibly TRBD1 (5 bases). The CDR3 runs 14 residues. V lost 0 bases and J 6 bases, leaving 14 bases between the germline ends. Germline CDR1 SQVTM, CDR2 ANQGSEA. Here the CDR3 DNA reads TGCAGCGTTGAAGATTGGACGGACACCGATGGCTACACCTTC. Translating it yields CSVEDWTDTDGYTF.

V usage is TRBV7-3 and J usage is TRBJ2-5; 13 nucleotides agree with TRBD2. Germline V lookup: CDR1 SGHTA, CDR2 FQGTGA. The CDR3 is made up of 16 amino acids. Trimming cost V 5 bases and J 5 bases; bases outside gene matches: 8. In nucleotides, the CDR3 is TGTGCCAGCAGCCCCGGACTAGCGGGAGCCTTGGAGACCCAGTACTTC. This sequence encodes CASSPGLAGALETQYF.

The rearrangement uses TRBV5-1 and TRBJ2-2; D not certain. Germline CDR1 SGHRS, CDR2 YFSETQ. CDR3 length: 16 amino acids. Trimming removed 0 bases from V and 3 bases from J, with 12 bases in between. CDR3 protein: CASSLAPPPDTGELFF. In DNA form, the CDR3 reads TGCGCCAGCAGCTTGGCCCCTCCCCCGGACACCGGGGAGCTGTTTTTT.

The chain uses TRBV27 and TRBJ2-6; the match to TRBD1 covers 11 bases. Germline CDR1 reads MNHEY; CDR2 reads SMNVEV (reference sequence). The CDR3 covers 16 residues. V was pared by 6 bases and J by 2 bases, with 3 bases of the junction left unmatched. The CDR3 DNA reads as TGTGCCAGCAGAAGGACAGGGGGCGCTGGGGCCAACGTCCTGACTTTC. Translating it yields CASRRTGGAGANVLTF.

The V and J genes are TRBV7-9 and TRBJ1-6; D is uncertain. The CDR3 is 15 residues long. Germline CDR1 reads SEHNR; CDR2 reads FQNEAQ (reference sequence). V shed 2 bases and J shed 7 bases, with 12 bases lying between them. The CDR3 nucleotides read TGTGCCAGCAGCTTAATGGCAGGAAGGAATTCACCCCTCCACTTT. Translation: CASSLMAGRNSPLHF.

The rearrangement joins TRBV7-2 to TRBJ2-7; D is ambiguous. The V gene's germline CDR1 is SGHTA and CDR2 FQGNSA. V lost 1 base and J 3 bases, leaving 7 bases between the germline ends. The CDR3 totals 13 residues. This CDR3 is CASSLERYYEQYF. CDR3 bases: TGTGCCAGCAGCTTAGAACGGTACTACGAGCAGTACTTC.

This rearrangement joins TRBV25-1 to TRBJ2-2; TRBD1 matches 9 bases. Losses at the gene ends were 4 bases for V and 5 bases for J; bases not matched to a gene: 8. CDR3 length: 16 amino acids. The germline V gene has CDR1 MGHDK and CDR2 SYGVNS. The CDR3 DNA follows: TGTGCCAGCAGTGTACCAACAGGGGGCGGAACCGGGGAGCTGTTTTTT. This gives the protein CASSVPTGGGTGELFF.

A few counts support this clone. The CDR3 DNA reads as TGTGCCAGCAGTCGTCCCCAGGGTCACACCATATATTTT. This sequence encodes CASSRPQGHTIYF. The rearrangement links TRBV28 to TRBJ1-3; D might be TRBD1 (5 bases). Looked up from germline, CDR1 is MDHEN and CDR2 is SYDVKM. The CDR3 contains 13 residues. V lost 5 bases to trimming and J lost 8 bases, with 13 bases between them.

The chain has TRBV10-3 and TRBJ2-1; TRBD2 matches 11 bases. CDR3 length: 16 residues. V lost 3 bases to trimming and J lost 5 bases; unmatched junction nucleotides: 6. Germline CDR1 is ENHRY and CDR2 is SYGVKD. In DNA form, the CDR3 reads TGTGCCATCAGTGATGCCCCGGGACTAGCGGACAATGAGCAGTTCTTC. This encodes CAISDAPGLADNEQFF.

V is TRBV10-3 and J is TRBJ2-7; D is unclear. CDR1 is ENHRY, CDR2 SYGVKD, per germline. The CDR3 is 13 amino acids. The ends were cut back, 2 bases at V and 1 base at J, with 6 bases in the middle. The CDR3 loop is CAISEGLSYEQYF. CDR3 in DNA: TGTGCCATCAGTGAGGGCTTGTCCTACGAGCAGTACTTC.

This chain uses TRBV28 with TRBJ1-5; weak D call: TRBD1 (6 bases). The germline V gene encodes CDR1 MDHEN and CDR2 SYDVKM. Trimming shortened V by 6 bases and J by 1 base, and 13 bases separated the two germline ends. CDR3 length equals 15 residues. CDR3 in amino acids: CASRQQGPSNQPQHF. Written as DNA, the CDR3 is TGTGCCAGCAGACAACAGGGACCCAGCAATCAGCCCCAGCATTTT. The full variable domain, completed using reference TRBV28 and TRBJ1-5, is DVKVTQSSRYLVKRTGEKVFLECVQDMDHENMFWYRQDPGLGLRLIYFSYDVKMKEKGDIPEGYSVSREKKERFSLILESASTNQTSMYLCASRQQGPSNQPQHFGDGTRLSIL.

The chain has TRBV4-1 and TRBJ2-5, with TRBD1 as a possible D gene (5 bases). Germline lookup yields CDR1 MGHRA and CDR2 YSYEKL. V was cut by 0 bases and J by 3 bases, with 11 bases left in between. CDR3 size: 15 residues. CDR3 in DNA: TGCGCCAGCAGCCAAGATCTCCGCAGGGAAGAGACCCAGTACTTC. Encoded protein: CASSQDLRREETQYF.

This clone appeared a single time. CDR3 nucleotide sequence: TGTGCCAGCAGCGCGACGACAGTCAATCAGCCCCAGCATTTT. Amino acids: CASSATTVNQPQHF. The J gene is TRBJ1-5, the V gene TRBV7-6, with D possibly matching TRBD1 (5 bases). The ends were cut back, 5 bases at V and 3 bases at J, with 11 bases in the middle. Germline V CDR1 and CDR2: SGHVS, FNYEAQ. The CDR3 consists of 14 residues.

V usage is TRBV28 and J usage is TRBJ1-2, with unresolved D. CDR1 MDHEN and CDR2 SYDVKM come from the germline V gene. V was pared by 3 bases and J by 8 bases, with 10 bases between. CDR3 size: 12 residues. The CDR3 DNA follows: TGTGCCAGCAGTTTTTACAGTAAAGGCTACACCTTC. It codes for CASSFYSKGYTF.

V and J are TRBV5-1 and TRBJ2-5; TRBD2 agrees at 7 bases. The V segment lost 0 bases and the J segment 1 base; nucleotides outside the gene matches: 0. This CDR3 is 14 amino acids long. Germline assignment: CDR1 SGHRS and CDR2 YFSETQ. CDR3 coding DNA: TGCGCCAGCAGCTTGGGCGGGGGCCAAGAGACCCAGTACTTC. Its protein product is CASSLGGGQETQYF.

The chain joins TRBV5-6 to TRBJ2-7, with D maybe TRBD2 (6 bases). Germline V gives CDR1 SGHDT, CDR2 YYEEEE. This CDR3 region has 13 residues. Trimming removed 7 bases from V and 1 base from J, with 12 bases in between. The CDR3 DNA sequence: TGTGCCAGCTATTACGCGGGGTCCTACGAGCAGTACTTC. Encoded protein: CASYYAGSYEQYF.

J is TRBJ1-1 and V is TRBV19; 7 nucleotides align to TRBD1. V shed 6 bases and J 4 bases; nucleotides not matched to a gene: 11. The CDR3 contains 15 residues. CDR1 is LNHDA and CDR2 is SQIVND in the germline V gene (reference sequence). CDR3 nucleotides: TGTGCCAGTAGCCAACAGGGGAGTTACTCCACTGAAGCTTTCTTT. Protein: CASSQQGSYSTEAFF.

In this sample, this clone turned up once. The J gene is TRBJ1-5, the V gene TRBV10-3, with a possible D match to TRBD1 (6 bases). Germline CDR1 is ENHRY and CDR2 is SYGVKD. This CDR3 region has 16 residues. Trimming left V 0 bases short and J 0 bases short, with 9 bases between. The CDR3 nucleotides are TGTGCCATCAGTGAGTCGACAGGTGATAGCAATCAGCCCCAGCATTTT. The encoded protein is CAISESTGDSNQPQHF.